The clone carrying this T cell receptor beta chain was counted only a few times. This record comes from a study of blood T cells in healthy people across ages. This CDR3 has 14 amino acids. The V gene end was trimmed by 2 bases and the J gene end by 1 base; junction bases not matched to a gene: 2. Germline V gives CDR1 ENHRY, CDR2 SYGVKD. Combining a sample-barcoded 5' primer with a J-beta primer mix, a second PCR ran for about 7 to 12 cycles. Sequencing recovered at least 2.5 million CDR3-containing paired-end reads from each sample. TCRdb ran MiXCR on the 5' RACE reads and lists one entry per CDR3 protein. The profile covers 1.5 million or so distinct CDR3 sequences, with approximately 43% appearing a single time and 4% taken by the ten largest. Donors each provided about 9.5 milliliters of peripheral blood.

The TCR originated in a woman aged 18-29 years in good health. J is TRBJ2-7 and V is TRBV10-3; TRBD1 matches at 7 bases. The sample was blood. As DNA, the CDR3 is TGTGCCATCAGTGAGAGGGGGCTATCCTACGAGCAGTACTTC. Translation: CAISERGLSYEQYF.